This T cell receptor (beta chain) is drawn from a study of esophageal squamous cell carcinoma under preoperative chemotherapy (dated by TCRdb to 2016 to 2019). In the study overall: The study profiled TCR repertoires of both peripheral blood T cells and tumor-infiltrating lymphocytes. The study examined the effect of paclitaxel-nedaplatin chemotherapy on T-cell receptor repertoires in patients with esophageal squamous cell carcinoma. Several patients with primary esophageal squamous cell carcinoma were included in the cohort. Repertoires were compared between samples taken before and after paclitaxel-nedaplatin therapy. The paper's findings and limits, for the study overall: Immediate and substantial changes in clonotype frequency were induced by paclitaxel-nedaplatin therapy, and contraction rather than amplification was more likely to be observed among abundant clones. A small cohort was used, with only 4 to 6 patients with esophageal squamous cell carcinoma being analyzed. After chemotherapy, TCR diversity rose significantly in peripheral T cells, but this increase was not seen in tumor-infiltrating lymphocytes. Post-treatment tumor-infiltrating lymphocytes appeared to be derived in part from peripheral T cells migrating into the tumor, rather than solely from local clonal changes.

This clonotype showed up many times. Its antigen remains undetermined. No base-level quality is on record; no much larger clone is a single base apart. The library was made by PCR. For sequencing, a HiSeq X Ten was employed. High-throughput sequencing was used to characterize TCR repertoires. TCRdb trimmed public reads at Q25 via fastp, called clones via MiXCR and kept in-frame beta chains. Rows matching on CDR3 protein sequence are summarized as one entry with the most common DNA and genes. The sample table holds some 10,000 distinct CDR3 sequences, of which under 55% were seen once. The ten largest clonotypes hold around 14% of the sample. Sample time point, as interpreted from the label and publication: after preoperative PTX-NDP chemotherapy. Patients received paclitaxel-nedaplatin as preoperative chemotherapy before surgery. Taken from the germline V gene (reference sequence), the CDR1 and CDR2 loops are LGHDT and YNNKEL. The V end gives up 4 bases and the J end 5 bases, leaving 9 bases in the junction not matched to a gene. Reading from cysteine to phenylalanine, the CDR3 counts 16 amino acids. CDR3 DNA is the only sequence kept; it has 48 bases, read in frame from the first base.

Sample acquisition took place from a patient given preoperative chemotherapy. The origin of this receptor is a human donor with esophageal squamous cell carcinoma. The donor label of this sample is uncertain. The chain joins TRBV3-1 to TRBJ2-4, with TRBD2 identical over 9 junction bases. The nucleotides read TGTGCCAGCAGCCCTCGACTAGCGGCTCCCGAAAACATTCAGTACTTC. Translated, it gives CASSPRLAAPENIQYF.